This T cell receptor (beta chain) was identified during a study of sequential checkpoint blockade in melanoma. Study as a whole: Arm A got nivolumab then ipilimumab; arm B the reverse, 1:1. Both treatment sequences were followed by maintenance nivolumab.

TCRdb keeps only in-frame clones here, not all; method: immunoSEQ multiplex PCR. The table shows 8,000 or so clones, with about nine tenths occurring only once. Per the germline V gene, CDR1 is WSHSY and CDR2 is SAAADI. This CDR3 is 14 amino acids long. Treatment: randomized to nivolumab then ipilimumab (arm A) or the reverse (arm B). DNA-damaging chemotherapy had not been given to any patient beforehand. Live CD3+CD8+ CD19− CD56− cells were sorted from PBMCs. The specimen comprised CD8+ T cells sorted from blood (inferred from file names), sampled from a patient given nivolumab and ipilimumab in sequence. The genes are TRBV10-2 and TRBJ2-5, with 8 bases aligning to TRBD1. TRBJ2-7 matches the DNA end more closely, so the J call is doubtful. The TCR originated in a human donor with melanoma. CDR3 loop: CASSDLRGLGEQYF. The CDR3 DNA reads TGCGCCAGCAGTGACCTCAGGGGGCTCGGCGAGCAGTACTTC.